This passage covers 22 T cell receptor beta chains from one sample sequenced in a study of T cell changes during pregnancy in multiple sclerosis. Sequencing used immunoSEQ multiplex PCR; TCRdb keeps in-frame clones, though not all of them. In the table there are about 38,000 clones, roughly 89% of which are singletons. Sequenced material: CD4+ T cells from peripheral blood mononuclear cells, taken in the second trimester of pregnancy. These receptors all come from a female donor with multiple sclerosis, enrolled in a pregnancy study.

The chain is built from TRBV29-1 and TRBJ1-2, with no clear D. V lost 3 bases, J lost 7 bases, and 18 bases lay in between. The CDR3 is 14 residues long. Looked up from germline, CDR1 is SQVTM and CDR2 is ANQGSEA. CDR3 sequence (DNA): TGCAGCGTTGACGAGGGTCAGCTAAGCGGTGGCTACACCTTC. This sequence encodes CSVDEGQLSGGYTF.

V and J are TRBV7-2 and TRBJ1-1; D may be TRBD1 (5 bases). The CDR3 runs 15 residues. Trimming stripped 5 bases from V and 0 bases from J, with 13 bases between. Germline assignment: CDR1 SGHTA and CDR2 FQGNSA. Here the CDR3 DNA reads TGTGCCAGCAGCCTTATCGGCAGGGTGAACACTGAAGCTTTCTTT. Translation: CASSLIGRVNTEAFF.

The chain has TRBV4-1 and TRBJ2-7; TRBD2 aligns across 9 bases. There are 17 residues in the CDR3. Trimming at V came to 0 bases and at J to 4 bases, leaving 10 bases not matched to a gene. Germline CDR1 MGHRA, CDR2 YSYEKL. Here the CDR3 reads CASSQDGASGRTYEQYF. DNA for the CDR3: TGCGCCAGCAGCCAAGATGGGGCGAGCGGGAGGACGTACGAGCAGTACTTC.

The chain recombines TRBV7-2 with TRBJ1-1; D is possibly TRBD1 (5 bases). Germline V gene sequence: CDR1 SGHTA, CDR2 FQGNSA. The CDR3 has 15 residues. V shed 7 bases and J shed 4 bases, with 19 bases lying between them. Here the CDR3 DNA reads TGTGCCAGCAAGACCCAGGGTGATTTTGGCACTGAAGCTTTCTTT. Translation gives CASKTQGDFGTEAFF.

The V call is TRBV7-2, the J call TRBJ1-2; D perhaps matches TRBD1 (6 bases). Germline CDR1 and CDR2: SGHTA and FQGNSA. The length of the CDR3 is 16 residues. Trimming removed 1 base at V and 7 bases at J, with 19 bases between. The CDR3 loop is CASSLVSGGRDRGYTF. Written as DNA, the CDR3 is TGTGCCAGCAGCTTAGTTTCTGGGGGCAGGGATCGTGGCTACACCTTC.

V gene TRBV7-9 combines with J gene TRBJ2-7; 9 bases align to TRBD2. Germline trimming cut 5 bases from V and 5 bases from J; bases unmatched to any gene: 1. CDR1 is SEHNR and CDR2 is FQNEAQ in the germline V gene (reference sequence). This CDR3 is 12 amino acids long. CDR3 nucleotides: TGTGCCAGCAGCCCTAGCGGGAACGAGCAGTACTTC. It specifies CASSPSGNEQYF. The whole variable domain, filled in from reference TRBV7-9 and TRBJ2-7, reads DTGVSQNPRHKITKRGQNVTFRCDPISEHNRLYWYRQTLGQGPEFLTYFQNEAQLEKSRLLSDRFSAERPKGSFSTLEIQRTEQGDSAMYLCASSPSGNEQYFGPGTRLTVT.

This rearrangement joins TRBV29-1 to TRBJ1-2, with 7 bases lining up with TRBD1. From germline, CDR1 is SQVTM and CDR2 ANQGSEA. V shed 4 bases, J shed 8 bases, and the junction held 7 bases outside the gene matches. CDR3 length: 12 amino acids. The CDR3 DNA reads as TGCAGCGTTGCGGGACAGTGGGAAGGCTACACCTTC. Amino acids: CSVAGQWEGYTF. Supplemented by reference TRBV29-1 and TRBJ1-2, the full variable domain reads SAVISQKPSRDICQRGTSLTIQCQVDSQVTMMFWYRQQPGQSLTLIATANQGSEATYESGFVIDKFPISRPNLTFSTLTVSNMSPEDSSIYLCSVAGQWEGYTFGSGTRLTVV.

The chain uses TRBV18 and TRBJ2-7, with 7 bases lining up with TRBD2. CDR1 and CDR2 from the germline V gene are KGHSH and LQKENI. The V gene end was trimmed by 6 bases and the J gene end by 7 bases; junction bases not matched to a gene: 12. This CDR3 spans 14 amino acids. The chain's CDR3 is CASSPLAATVEQYF. The CDR3 DNA follows: TGTGCCAGCTCCCCTCTAGCGGCCACCGTGGAGCAGTACTTC.

The chain recombines TRBV4-2 with TRBJ1-1; D is ambiguous. Germline values: CDR1 LGHNA, CDR2 YNFKEQ. The CDR3 covers 16 residues. With 1 base removed from V and 2 bases from J, the gap between germline ends came to 14 bases. This CDR3 is CASSQVGVSSNTEAFF. DNA for the CDR3: TGTGCCAGCAGCCAAGTTGGAGTCAGTTCAAACACTGAAGCTTTCTTT.

This chain connects TRBV5-1 to TRBJ2-1, with 11 bases that match TRBD2. CDR3 length: 19 residues. Per germline, CDR1 SGHRS and CDR2 YFSETQ. The V gene end was trimmed by 0 bases and the J gene end by 1 base; junction bases not matched to a gene: 9. CDR3 DNA: TGCGCCAGCAGCTTGGACCCCGTACTAGCGGGAGTATCCTACAATGAGCAGTTCTTC. It translates to CASSLDPVLAGVSYNEQFF.

The chain uses TRBV28 and TRBJ2-4; D is perhaps TRBD1 (6 bases). Germline-derived CDR1 and CDR2 are MDHEN and SYDVKM. The CDR3 spans 16 residues. Deletions cut 1 base from V and 0 bases from J, with 10 bases between. CDR3 bases: TGTGCCAGCAGTTTATCGGGACAACAAGCCAAAAACATTCAGTACTTC. This sequence encodes CASSLSGQQAKNIQYF.

This clone turned up a few times. The chain's CDR3 is CASSLDGILNTEAFF. The CDR3 DNA follows: TGCGCCAGCAGCTTGGACGGGATTCTGAACACTGAAGCTTTCTTT. This chain links TRBV5-1 with TRBJ1-1; D uncertain. CDR3 length equals 15 residues. V lost 0 bases and J 0 bases, leaving 9 bases between the germline ends. The germline gives CDR1 SGHRS, CDR2 YFSETQ.

The chain joins TRBV13 to TRBJ2-4; 9 bases agree with TRBD1. This CDR3 region has 16 residues. V was pared by 5 bases and J by 0 bases, with 5 bases of the junction left unmatched. Germline V gives CDR1 PRHDT, CDR2 FYEKMQ (reference sequence). CDR3 amino acids: CASSRGQGVAKNIQYF. For the CDR3, the DNA is TGTGCCAGCAGCAGGGGACAGGGTGTAGCCAAAAACATTCAGTACTTC.

This clone was found once. The chain couples TRBV10-1 to TRBJ2-5; 8 bases are shared with TRBD1. V shed 8 bases and J 4 bases; nucleotides not matched to a gene: 9. This CDR3 contains 14 residues. Germline CDR1 WNHNN, CDR2 SYGVQD (reference sequence). CDR3: CASANRGSRETQYF. DNA of the CDR3: TGCGCCAGCGCGAACAGGGGGTCGCGAGAGACCCAGTACTTC.

The V gene is TRBV28, the J gene TRBJ2-1; 9 bases fit TRBD2. CDR1 is MDHEN and CDR2 is SYDVKM in the germline V gene. The CDR3 totals 20 residues. V lost 5 bases and J lost 4; bases outside the gene matches: 21. CDR3 loop: CASSPYRDSLRLAEYNEQFF. CDR3 coding DNA: TGTGCCAGCAGTCCATATAGGGACAGCCTCCGACTAGCGGAGTACAATGAGCAGTTCTTC. Combining the CDR3 with reference TRBV28 and TRBJ2-1 gives the whole variable domain DVKVTQSSRYLVKRTGEKVFLECVQDMDHENMFWYRQDPGLGLRLIYFSYDVKMKEKGDIPEGYSVSREKKERFSLILESASTNQTSMYLCASSPYRDSLRLAEYNEQFFGPGTRLTVL.

The chain combines TRBV30 with TRBJ1-1; 8 bases agree with TRBD1. This CDR3 has 14 amino acids. Germline lookup yields CDR1 GTSNPN and CDR2 SVGIG (reference sequence). The V segment lost 0 bases and the J segment 4 bases; nucleotides outside the gene matches: 4. The chain's CDR3 is CAWSVRGHSTEAFF. The CDR3 DNA reads TGTGCCTGGAGTGTCAGGGGGCATAGCACTGAAGCTTTCTTT. The complete variable domain, with remaining parts taken from reference TRBV30 and TRBJ1-1, reads SQTIHQWPATLVQPVGSPLSLECTVEGTSNPNLYWYRQAAGRGLQLLFYSVGIGQISSEVPQNLSASRPQDRQFILSSKKLLLSDSGFYLCAWSVRGHSTEAFFGQGTRLTVV.

This clone showed up just a few times. This rearrangement joins TRBV7-9 to TRBJ1-4; maybe TRBD1 (6 bases). The germline V gene encodes CDR1 SEHNR and CDR2 FQNEAQ (reference sequence). CDR3 length: 14 amino acids. Trimming stripped 5 bases from V and 0 bases from J, with 7 bases between. The CDR3 reads CASSRTATNEKLFF. The CDR3 DNA follows: TGTGCCAGCAGCCGGACAGCAACTAATGAAAAACTGTTTTTT.

The genes are TRBV5-1 and TRBJ1-5, with D maybe TRBD1 (6 bases). Deletions cut 7 bases from V and 5 bases from J, with 16 bases between. Per the germline V gene, CDR1 is SGHRS and CDR2 is YFSETQ. The CDR3 totals 14 residues. CDR3 protein: CASHPRDTYQPQHF. The DNA for the CDR3 is TGCGCCAGCCATCCCCGGGACACCTATCAGCCCCAGCATTTT.

The table lists this clone with a few counts. The chain links TRBV19 to TRBJ1-2; the match to TRBD1 covers 10 bases. The CDR3 loop spans 15 amino acids. The trim removed 2 bases at V and 6 bases at J, leaving 6 bases unmatched. Per the germline V gene, CDR1 is LNHDA and CDR2 is SQIVND (reference sequence). The CDR3, as DNA: TGTGCCAGTAGTATAAGGACAGGGGGATTACATGGCTACACCTTC. Translation gives CASSIRTGGLHGYTF.

This chain connects TRBV4-1 to TRBJ2-5; TRBD2 agrees at 7 bases. Looked up from germline, CDR1 is MGHRA and CDR2 is YSYEKL. Trimming at V came to 0 bases and at J to 1 base, leaving 8 bases not matched to a gene. The CDR3 totals 17 residues. Here the CDR3 reads CASSQDPTGTIQETQYF. Here the CDR3 DNA reads TGCGCCAGCAGCCAAGATCCAACCGGGACTATCCAAGAGACCCAGTACTTC.

The chain links TRBV6-5 to TRBJ1-2, with D uncertain. Germline values: CDR1 MNHEY, CDR2 SVGAGI. The V end was cut by 0 bases, the J end by 3 bases, with 14 bases between. The CDR3 consists of 16 residues. The DNA for the CDR3 is TGTGCCAGCAGTTACTCGAGTAGCGCCAACTACTATGGCTACACCTTC. Translated, it gives CASSYSSSANYYGYTF.

CDR3 sequence: CASRMGGTGREYF. The CDR3 DNA reads TGTGCCAGCAGAATGGGGGGGACAGGGAGGGAGTATTTT. The rearrangement uses TRBV28 and TRBJ2-3; 9 nucleotides agree with TRBD1. V was clipped by 6 bases and J by 13 bases; unmatched bases: 11. CDR3 length: 13 residues. Per germline, CDR1 MDHEN and CDR2 SYDVKM.